This T cell receptor beta chain was captured in a study of T cell responses to AZD1222 COVID-19 vaccine. Sequencing was performed with immunoSEQ multiplex PCR; in TCRdb, only in-frame clones are kept and a portion is missing. The sample yields 150,000 to 200,000 clones, over 90% seen once. Germline V gene lookup returns CDR1 PRHDT and CDR2 FYEKMQ (reference sequence). This CDR3 is 16 amino acids long. V was pared by 2 bases and J by 6 bases, with 14 bases between. The clonotype was recovered from an adult who received the AZD1222 COVID-19 vaccine. The rearrangement uses TRBV13 and TRBJ1-6, with D possibly TRBD1 on 6 matching bases. The material sequenced was peripheral blood, taken 28 days after the second AZD1222 dose. The CDR3 DNA reads TGTGCCAGCAGCTTAAGAACAGGGTGGAGTAATTCACCCCTCCACTTT. It yields the protein CASSLRTGWSNSPLHF.